A single T cell receptor beta chain is shown here with its context. A junction end diverges from the germline sequence, so it may reflect a read error. This record belongs to a study of T-cell memory formation after mild COVID-19. Germline V gives CDR1 SGHRS, CDR2 YFSETQ. The length of the CDR3 is 15 residues. TCRdb re-derived calls from the 5' RACE reads in MiXCR, one entry per CDR3 protein. This table has approximately 350,000 distinct CDR3 sequences, 28% appearing once. This sequence originates from an adult woman who had mild COVID-19 (a few samples of this study predate the infection). Cell type and time point are not known. The rearrangement uses TRBV5-1 and TRBJ2-1; 7 nucleotides match TRBD2. The specimen sequenced was PBMCs or a T cell subset sorted from them (not recorded which). The CDR3 here is CASSSGGGSYKEQVF. CDR3 nucleotides: TGCGCCAGCAGCTCGGGGGGAGGGTCCTACAAGGAGCAGGTCTTC.